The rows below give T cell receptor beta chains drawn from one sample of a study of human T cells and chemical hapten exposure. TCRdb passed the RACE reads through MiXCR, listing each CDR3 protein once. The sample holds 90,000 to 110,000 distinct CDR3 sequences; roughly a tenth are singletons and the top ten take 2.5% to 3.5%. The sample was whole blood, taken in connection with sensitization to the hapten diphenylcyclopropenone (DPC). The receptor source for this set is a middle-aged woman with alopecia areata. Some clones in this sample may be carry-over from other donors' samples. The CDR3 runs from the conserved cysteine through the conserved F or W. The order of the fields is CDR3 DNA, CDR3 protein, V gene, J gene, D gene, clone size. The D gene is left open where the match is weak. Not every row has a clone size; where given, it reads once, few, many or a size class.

DNA: TGCGCCAGCAGCTTGGTTCTAGCGGGGAAAGAGACCCAGTACTTC; CDR3: CASSLVLAGKETQYF; V: TRBV5-1; J: TRBJ2-5; D: TRBD2; size: NA
DNA: TGTGCCAGCAGCCAAGGTAGCGGGGGGGCATTTGAGCAGTTCTTC; CDR3: CASSQGSGGAFEQFF; V: TRBV4-2; J: TRBJ2-1; D: TRBD2; size: many
DNA: TGTGCCAGCAGCCAAGGGTTAACGACCGAAGCTTTCTTT; CDR3: CASSQGLTTEAFF; V: TRBV3-1; J: TRBJ1-1; D: NA; size: few
DNA: TGCGCCAGCAGCCAAGATCTCAGGACTGAAGCTTTCTTT; CDR3: CASSQDLRTEAFF; V: TRBV4-3; J: TRBJ1-1; D: NA; size: NA
DNA: TGTGCCAGCAGCTTTGGAGGACAGGGGGGGTCGCACATTCAGTACTTC; CDR3: CASSFGGQGGSHIQYF; V: TRBV11-2; J: TRBJ2-4; D: TRBD1; size: few
DNA: TGTGCCATCAGTGAGCTGGCGAGGACCAATGGCTACACCTTC; CDR3: CAISELARTNGYTF; V: TRBV10-3; J: TRBJ1-2; D: NA; size: NA
DNA: TGCAGTGCTAGAGATGTAGGGGTCCTTAATGAAAAACTGTTTTTT; CDR3: CSARDVGVLNEKLFF; V: TRBV20-1; J: TRBJ1-4; D: NA; size: few
DNA: TGTGCCAGCAGCGCCAACCCGGGACAGGGTTCGGGCACCGGGGAGCTGTTTTTT; CDR3: CASSANPGQGSGTGELFF; V: TRBV13; J: TRBJ2-2; D: TRBD1; size: many
DNA: TGTGCCAGCAGTGTAGGGCTAAAGACAGGCCTCTCTGGGGCCAACGTCCTGACTTTC; CDR3: CASSVGLKTGLSGANVLTF; V: TRBV2; J: TRBJ2-6; D: NA; size: few
DNA: TGCGCCAGCAGCCAAGATTCAGGAGGACCTGGAAACACCATATATTTT; CDR3: CASSQDSGGPGNTIYF; V: TRBV4-3; J: TRBJ1-3; D: NA; size: many
DNA: TGTGCCAGCAGTTCCTATGGCAGGGGTCTTGTAAATGAGCAGTTCTTC; CDR3: CASSSYGRGLVNEQFF; V: TRBV6-5; J: TRBJ2-1; D: NA; size: NA
DNA: TGTGCCAGCAGCTTGGTGGGGGGGCGCGGAAACACCATATATTTT; CDR3: CASSLVGGRGNTIYF; V: TRBV5-8; J: TRBJ1-3; D: NA; size: few
DNA: TGTGCCAGCAGCGCCGGAGAAGGGCTTGCTAACTATGGCTACACCTTC; CDR3: CASSAGEGLANYGYTF; V: TRBV9; J: TRBJ1-2; D: NA; size: NA
DNA: TGCAGCGTTGAAGACCGGACGGCTGGGGAAAAACTGTTTTTT; CDR3: CSVEDRTAGEKLFF; V: TRBV29-1; J: TRBJ1-4; D: NA; size: many
DNA: TGCGCCAGCAGCCAATGGAGCGGGGGTGCCACAGATACGCAGTATTTT; CDR3: CASSQWSGGATDTQYF; V: TRBV4-1; J: TRBJ2-3; D: TRBD2; size: few
DNA: TGTGCCAGCAGCCAGGGGGGCGGAGAGACCCAGTACTTC; CDR3: CASSQGGGETQYF; V: TRBV14; J: TRBJ2-5; D: NA; size: few
DNA: TGTGCCAGCAGTTTATATTGGACCGGGACAGCGAACACCGGGGAGCTGTTTTTT; CDR3: CASSLYWTGTANTGELFF; V: TRBV12-3/TRBV12-4; J: TRBJ2-2; D: TRBD1; size: NA
DNA: TGTGCCAGCAGCCCTGGACTAGCGATCTCCTACGAGCAGTACTTC; CDR3: CASSPGLAISYEQYF; V: TRBV7-2; J: TRBJ2-7; D: TRBD2; size: many
DNA: TGTGCCAGCAGCCAAGTAGGAGGGGGCGGCGAAAAACTGTTTTTT; CDR3: CASSQVGGGGEKLFF; V: TRBV3-1; J: TRBJ1-4; D: TRBD1; size: few